These 15 T cell receptor beta chains came from one sample sequenced in a study of T-cell memory formation after mild COVID-19. TCRdb re-called the 5' RACE reads with MiXCR, one entry per CDR3 protein. The sample carries hundreds of thousands of distinct CDR3 sequences, roughly 21% recorded once. Sequencing was done on a sample of PBMCs or a T cell subset sorted from them (not recorded which). The receptors here all came from an adult woman who had mild COVID-19 (a few samples of this study predate the infection). Cell type and time point are not known.

The rearrangement links TRBV7-2 to TRBJ2-4; D possibly corresponds to TRBD2 (6 bases). Germline V gene data show CDR1 as SGHTA and CDR2 as FQGNSA. V was pared by 5 bases and J by 10 bases, with 18 bases between. The CDR3 has 14 residues. The CDR3 bases are TGTGCCAGCAGCGAGGGACTCCCTCAGATAATTCAGTACTTC. It codes for CASSEGLPQIIQYF.

V gene TRBV12-3 or TRBV12-4 combines with J gene TRBJ2-3; D unresolved. With 3 bases removed from V and 4 bases from J, the gap between germline ends came to 20 bases. This CDR3 comprises 17 residues. CDR3 amino acids: CASSFAKGSHRADTQYF. Written as DNA, the CDR3 is TGTGCCAGCAGTTTTGCCAAAGGTTCCCATCGTGCAGATACGCAGTATTTT.

V gene TRBV4-2 combines with J gene TRBJ1-1; maybe TRBD1 (5 bases). Germline V gene data show CDR1 as LGHNA and CDR2 as YNFKEQ. V was pared by 3 bases and J by 1 base, with 9 bases between. The CDR3 totals 14 residues. CDR3 sequence reads: CASSQVGQNTEAFF. The CDR3 bases are TGTGCCAGCAGCCAGGTAGGACAGAACACTGAAGCTTTCTTT.

The gene calls are TRBV10-3 and TRBJ2-7, with 13 bases fitting TRBD2. There are 14 residues in the CDR3. V was pared by 7 bases and J by 6 bases, with 6 bases of the junction left unmatched. Germline V gives CDR1 ENHRY, CDR2 SYGVKD. CDR3 in amino acids: CAITKTSGRGEQYF. The CDR3, as DNA: TGTGCCATCACCAAAACTAGCGGGAGGGGCGAGCAGTACTTC.

The chain employs TRBV10-1 and TRBJ2-7; tentative D call: TRBD1 (5 bases). This CDR3 contains 13 residues. Germline V gives CDR1 WNHNN, CDR2 SYGVQD (reference sequence). The V and J ends lost 11 bases and 6 bases respectively, with 20 bases between them. The CDR3 region has the DNA TGCGCCGGGGCCTTAGGGGAAATCGGCGAGCAGTACTTC. It translates to CAGALGEIGEQYF.

Ten or more counts support this clonotype. The rearrangement links TRBV19 to TRBJ2-1; 8 bases are a match to TRBD1. The CDR3 runs to 15 residues. Germline lookup yields CDR1 LNHDA and CDR2 SQIVND (reference sequence). J lost 9 bases, V lost 4 bases, and 11 bases had no gene match. The CDR3: CASSSSTDRVGEQFF. Here the CDR3 DNA reads TGTGCCAGTAGTAGTTCGACGGACAGGGTTGGTGAGCAGTTCTTC.

In this sample, this clonotype turned up a few times. This chain joins TRBV7-2 and TRBJ2-3; 7 positions agree with TRBD2. Germline CDR1 is SGHTA and CDR2 is FQGNSA. The junction had 12 bases not matched to a gene; V was cut back by 7 bases and J by 2 bases. The CDR3 totals 16 residues. This chain's CDR3 is CASILSGVTHTDTQYF. In DNA form, the CDR3 reads TGTGCCAGCATCCTAAGCGGGGTTACTCACACAGATACGCAGTATTTT.

The V gene is TRBV19, the J gene TRBJ1-2, with TRBD1 matching over 7 bases. CDR1 LNHDA and CDR2 SQIVND come from the germline V gene (reference sequence). The CDR3 is 14 residues long. V lost 6 bases to trimming and J lost 3 bases; unmatched junction nucleotides: 7. The CDR3 sequence: CASRSDRDDYGYTF. The CDR3 DNA reads TGTGCCAGTAGATCCGACAGGGATGACTATGGCTACACCTTC. The whole variable domain, remainder taken from reference TRBV19 and TRBJ1-2, is DGGITQSPKYLFRKEGQNVTLSCEQNLNHDAMYWYRQDPGQGLRLIYYSQIVNDFQKGDIAEGYSVSREKKESFPLTVTSAQKNPTAFYLCASRSDRDDYGYTFGSGTRLTVV.

The chain is built from TRBV18 and TRBJ2-1; TRBD2 aligns across 11 bases. Per the germline V gene, CDR1 is KGHSH and CDR2 is LQKENI. Trimming at V came to 4 bases and at J to 4 bases, leaving 9 bases not matched to a gene. The CDR3 is 17 amino acids. In DNA, the CDR3 is TGTGCCAGCTCACTGGATAGCGGGAGGGCCATATACAATGAGCAGTTCTTC. It specifies CASSLDSGRAIYNEQFF.

This clonotype has more than one count but fewer than ten. The CDR3 sequence: CASSEYSLSYEQYF. For the CDR3, the DNA is TGTGCCAGCAGTGAATACAGCCTCTCCTACGAGCAGTACTTC. This rearrangement joins TRBV6-1 to TRBJ2-7; no clear D. The CDR3 contains 14 residues. Germline-derived CDR1 and CDR2 are MNHNS and SASEGT. Deletions cut 2 bases from V and 0 bases from J, with 8 bases between.

This chain connects TRBV5-1 to TRBJ1-1; TRBD1 matches 9 bases. The trim removed 0 bases at V and 0 bases at J, leaving 3 bases unmatched. Germline V gene lookup returns CDR1 SGHRS and CDR2 YFSETQ. CDR3 size: 16 residues. The CDR3 sequence is CASSLGDRALNTEAFF. The CDR3 nucleotides read TGCGCCAGCAGCTTGGGGGACAGGGCATTGAACACTGAAGCTTTCTTT.

The chain is built from TRBV7-2 and TRBJ2-5; the match to TRBD2 covers 7 bases. The CDR3 is 18 residues long. V shed 5 bases, J shed 1 base, and the junction held 16 bases outside the gene matches. CDR1 and CDR2 from the germline V gene are SGHTA and FQGNSA. The CDR3 region has the DNA TGTGCCAGCAGCCCCCGTAGTGCGGGAGTAAGGGCCCAAGAGACCCAGTACTTC. Amino acids: CASSPRSAGVRAQETQYF.

This clonotype was observed at least ten times. The chain carries TRBV12-3 or TRBV12-4 and TRBJ2-7; perhaps TRBD1 as D (6 bases). Trimming cost V 5 bases and J 2 bases, with 13 bases left between them. The CDR3 length is 14 residues. The CDR3 DNA follows: TGTGCCAGCAGTCGATCGGACAGAGCCTACGAGCAGTACTTC. Amino acid sequence: CASSRSDRAYEQYF.

As regards this clonotype: Just one base apart from a much larger clone, this may be a read error. The gene calls are TRBV7-3 and TRBJ2-3; D gene uncertain. The CDR3 spans 12 residues. Germline-derived CDR1 and CDR2 are SGHTA and FQGTGA. The CDR3 DNA reads as TGTGCCATCAGCTTAACCGGGGATACGCAGTATTTT. It encodes CAISLTGDTQYF.

This clonotype was found a few times. The gene calls are TRBV29-1 and TRBJ2-3; D perhaps matches TRBD1 (6 bases). Germline CDR1 SQVTM, CDR2 ANQGSEA. Trimming stripped 6 bases from V and 0 bases from J, with 16 bases between. The CDR3 contains 15 residues. CDR3 residues: CSVTAGTTSTDTQYF. CDR3 sequence (DNA): TGCAGCGTCACAGCCGGGACAACTAGCACAGATACGCAGTATTTT.